The 14 T cell receptor beta chains presented below share a single source sample, sequenced in a study of blood T cell repertoires in COVID-19. Produced via immunoSEQ multiplex PCR; TCRdb's table is partial and in-frame only. The table includes more than 55,000 clones, around 80% detected once. Sequenced input: peripheral blood. The receptors originated from a human donor in a cohort sampled during active COVID-19.

This chain uses TRBV30 with TRBJ1-4, with D hard to call. Germline CDR1 and CDR2: GTSNPN and SVGIG (reference sequence). V was clipped by 4 bases and J by 3 bases, with 9 bases between them. CDR3 size: 13 residues. The CDR3 DNA is TGTGCCTGGACTGAGGGTCCTAATGAAAAACTGTTTTTT. Its translation: CAWTEGPNEKLFF.

The chain recombines TRBV6-1 with TRBJ2-7; perhaps TRBD2 as D (6 bases). The CDR3 covers 15 residues. The germline V and J ends were trimmed by 3 bases and 0 bases, with 12 bases remaining between them. CDR1 and CDR2 (germline): MNHNS, SASEGT. The CDR3 nucleotides read TGTGCCAGCAGTGATATTGGAGGGACCTCCTACGAGCAGTACTTC. The encoded protein is CASSDIGGTSYEQYF.

The chain uses TRBV9 and TRBJ2-7; weak D call: TRBD2 (6 bases). The CDR3 spans 14 residues. V gave up 1 base and J gave up 6 bases, with 14 bases separating them. Looked up from germline, CDR1 is SGDLS and CDR2 is YYNGEE. The CDR3 here is CASSVLERAGEQYF. Written as DNA, the CDR3 is TGTGCCAGCAGCGTATTGGAGCGGGCGGGCGAGCAGTACTTC. Drawing the rest from reference TRBV9 and TRBJ2-7, the complete variable domain is DSGVTQTPKHLITATGQRVTLRCSPRSGDLSVYWYQQSLDQGLQFLIQYYNGEERAKGNILERFSAQQFPDLHSELNLSSLELGDSALYFCASSVLERAGEQYFGPGTRLTVT.

This chain joins TRBV7-2 and TRBJ1-5; TRBD1 is a possible D gene (5 bases). V lost 5 bases and J lost 4, with 9 bases in between. The CDR3 contains 13 residues. CDR1 SGHTA and CDR2 FQGNSA come from the germline V gene. CDR3 residues: CASSVQANQPQHF. CDR3 DNA sequence: TGTGCCAGCAGCGTACAGGCGAATCAGCCCCAGCATTTT.

This sequence joins TRBV10-3 and TRBJ2-3, with TRBD2 as a possible D gene (5 bases). The CDR3 consists of 13 residues. The V end was cut by 4 bases, the J end by 6 bases, with 11 bases between. The germline V gene has CDR1 ENHRY and CDR2 SYGVKD. CDR3 residues: CAISGLPSDTQYF. CDR3 DNA: TGTGCCATCAGTGGACTACCGTCGGATACGCAGTATTTT.

This clone was detected a few times. The rearrangement links TRBV5-1 to TRBJ2-5, with 9 bases lining up with TRBD1. The germline CDR1 and CDR2 sequences are SGHRS and YFSETQ. CDR3 length: 14 residues. V trimming: 4 bases; J trimming: 5 bases; junction bases outside the gene matches: 6. DNA for the CDR3: TGCGCCAGCAGCCTAAGACAGGGGGTGGAGACCCAGTACTTC. It yields the protein CASSLRQGVETQYF.

This chain uses TRBV28 with TRBJ1-1; the D gene is possibly TRBD1 (6 bases). CDR1 MDHEN and CDR2 SYDVKM come from the germline V gene. This CDR3 has 15 amino acids. Trimming left V 2 bases short and J 1 base short, with 11 bases between. The CDR3 here is CASSLVDRKNTEAFF. For the CDR3, the DNA is TGTGCCAGCAGTTTAGTTGACAGGAAGAACACTGAAGCTTTCTTT.

This chain links TRBV7-9 with TRBJ1-1; D may be TRBD1 (6 bases). The ends were cut back, 5 bases at V and 3 bases at J, with 16 bases in the middle. CDR3 length equals 15 residues. Per germline, CDR1 SEHNR and CDR2 FQNEAQ (reference sequence). The CDR3 DNA reads as TGTGCCAGCAGCACCTCCCAGGGGTGGGACACTGAAGCTTTCTTT. Translating gives CASSTSQGWDTEAFF.

This sequence joins TRBV5-1 and TRBJ2-7; D not certain. Germline lookup yields CDR1 SGHRS and CDR2 YFSETQ. The length of the CDR3 is 12 residues. Trimming took off 4 bases at V and 0 bases at J, with 5 bases between the two ends. The CDR3 protein is CASSVNSYEQYF. CDR3 in DNA: TGCGCCAGCAGCGTCAACTCCTACGAGCAGTACTTC.

The V gene is TRBV7-2, the J gene TRBJ2-1; 8 bases agree with TRBD2. CDR3 size: 16 residues. Germline V gene sequence: CDR1 SGHTA, CDR2 FQGNSA. Trimming took 3 bases from V and 3 from J; bases not matched to a gene: 7. CDR3 residues: CASSFPRLANYNEQFF. CDR3 nucleotide sequence: TGTGCCAGCAGCTTTCCCAGACTAGCGAACTACAATGAGCAGTTCTTC. Variable domain in full (rest from reference TRBV7-2 and TRBJ2-1): GAGVSQSPSNKVTEKGKDVELRCDPISGHTALYWYRQSLGQGLEFLIYFQGNSAPDKSGLPSDRFSAERTGGSVSTLTIQRTQQEDSAVYLCASSFPRLANYNEQFFGPGTRLTVL.

The CDR3 spells CASSGRQGPNTEAFF. The CDR3 nucleotides are TGCGCCAGCAGTGGGAGACAGGGACCGAACACTGAAGCTTTCTTT. V usage is TRBV10-2 and J usage is TRBJ1-1; 7 nucleotides align to TRBD1. Trimming cost V 4 bases and J 1 base; bases outside gene matches: 6. The CDR3 totals 15 residues. The V gene's germline CDR1 is WSHSY and CDR2 SAAADI.

This clone was picked up many times. V is TRBV7-9 and J is TRBJ1-6; D not resolved. Per germline, CDR1 SEHNR and CDR2 FQNEAQ (reference sequence). This CDR3 region has 13 residues. Between the trimmed V and J ends, which lost 2 bases and 8 bases, there was a span of 7 bases. The CDR3 sequence is CASSLSADSPLHF. The CDR3 nucleotides read TGTGCCAGCAGCTTAAGCGCCGATTCACCCCTCCACTTT.

This chain joins TRBV3-1 (or the pseudogene TRBV3-2) and TRBJ2-2, with TRBD1 matching 8 bases. V dropped 7 bases and J dropped 4; count of bases not matched to a gene: 17. The CDR3 runs 18 residues. In germline, CDR1 is LGHDT, CDR2 YNNKEL (reference sequence). The CDR3 protein is CASTNFAGGSRLTGELFF. The CDR3 nucleotides read TGTGCCAGCACAAATTTCGCAGGGGGCAGCAGACTCACCGGGGAGCTGTTTTTT.

J is TRBJ1-3 and V is TRBV29-1; D remains ambiguous. V was trimmed by 4 bases and J by 0 bases, leaving 13 bases between them. The V gene's germline CDR1 is SQVTM and CDR2 ANQGSEA. The CDR3 length is 15 residues. This CDR3 reads CSVVSGFSSGNTIYF. The DNA for the CDR3 is TGCAGCGTTGTTTCGGGGTTCTCCTCTGGAAACACCATATATTTT.